This is a list of T cell receptor beta chains from one sample in a study of T-cell memory formation after mild COVID-19. TCRdb recomputed calls from the 5' RACE reads with MiXCR, one row per CDR3 protein. The data show some 110,000 distinct CDR3 sequences, roughly an eighth seen once. Sample: PBMCs or a T cell subset sorted from them (not recorded which). The receptors stem from an adult woman who had mild COVID-19 (a few samples of this study predate the infection). Cell type and time point are not known. CDR3s include the opening cysteine and the closing phenylalanine or tryptophan. A D gene is named only where the DNA matches it firmly. Expanded clones are given a class, and other clones once, few, many or no size at all.

V gene	D gene	J gene	clone size	CDR3 protein	CDR3 DNA
TRBV10-3	.	TRBJ2-7	many	CAISDPWSYEQYF	TGTGCCATCAGTGACCCTTGGAGTTACGAGCAGTACTTC
TRBV13	.	TRBJ1-2	few	CASSRTREANYGYTF	TGTGCCAGCAGCCGTACCCGGGAAGCTAACTATGGCTACACCTTC
TRBV7-8	TRBD1	TRBJ2-5	few	CASSPPGTEETQYF	TGTGCCAGCAGCCCCCCCGGGACAGAAGAGACCCAGTACTTC
TRBV6-6	.	TRBJ2-7	few	CASRPGTGAPEQYF	TGTGCCAGCAGGCCCGGGACTGGGGCACCCGAGCAGTACTTC
TRBV27	.	TRBJ2-7	few	CASMGGSYEQYF	TGTGCCAGCATGGGCGGGTCCTACGAGCAGTACTTC
TRBV3-1	TRBD2	TRBJ2-5	.	CASSQDKGLAQETQYF	TGTGCCAGCAGCCAAGATAAGGGACTAGCGCAAGAGACCCAGTACTTC
TRBV9	.	TRBJ2-5	.	CASSSYAAQETQYF	TGTGCCAGCAGCTCGTATGCGGCCCAAGAGACCCAGTACTTC
TRBV29-1	.	TRBJ2-5	many	CSGEGTRQETQYF	TGCAGCGGGGAAGGGACGCGACAAGAGACCCAGTACTTC
TRBV27	.	TRBJ1-6	few	CASRWGFGDSPLHF	TGTGCCAGCAGGTGGGGCTTCGGGGATTCACCCCTCCACTTT
TRBV27	.	TRBJ1-1	.	CASSSPGQNTEAFF	TGTGCCAGCAGTTCCCCGGGACAGAACACTGAAGCTTTCTTT
TRBV20-1	.	TRBJ2-3	many	CSARSRDQSTDTQYF	TGCAGTGCTAGATCCAGGGACCAGAGCACAGATACGCAGTATTTT
TRBV12-3/TRBV12-4	.	TRBJ2-1	.	CASSPISDLEQFF	TGTGCCAGCAGTCCGATTAGCGACCTTGAGCAGTTCTTC
TRBV12-3/TRBV12-4	TRBD1	TRBJ1-1	few	CASSSTGGVNTEAFF	TGTGCCAGCAGTTCAACAGGGGGGGTGAACACTGAAGCTTTCTTT
TRBV27	.	TRBJ1-2	.	CASRGYTEGYTF	TGTGCCAGCAGGGGATATACGGAGGGCTACACCTTC
TRBV6-1	TRBD1	TRBJ2-1	once	CASSGKDRVDYNEQFF	TGTGCCAGCAGTGGGAAGGACAGGGTAGACTACAATGAGCAGTTCTTC
TRBV24-1	.	TRBJ1-2	few	CATSGPTVYGYTF	TGTGCCACCAGTGGCCCGACAGTGTATGGCTACACCTTC
TRBV7-9	TRBD1	TRBJ1-2	few	CASSALEDRVHGYTF	TGTGCCAGCAGCGCTTTAGAGGACAGGGTCCATGGCTACACCTTC
TRBV5-6	.	TRBJ1-4	.	CASSLDAARGKLFF	TGTGCCAGCAGCTTGGACGCGGCCCGGGGAAAACTGTTTTTT
TRBV6-2/TRBV6-3	.	TRBJ2-7	.	CASSYGGATYEQYF	TGTGCCAGCAGTTACGGGGGAGCGACCTACGAGCAGTACTTC
TRBV11-3	TRBD2	TRBJ2-1	many	CASSSRVLAGGGHEQFF	TGTGCCAGCAGCTCTAGGGTATTAGCGGGAGGAGGTCATGAGCAGTTCTTC
TRBV12-3/TRBV12-4	.	TRBJ2-3	many	CASSLRTDTQYF	TGTGCCAGCAGTTTGCGCACAGATACGCAGTATTTT
TRBV29-1	.	TRBJ2-6	few	CSVFGSLDSGANVLTF	TGCAGCGTTTTTGGGAGCTTGGACTCTGGGGCCAACGTCCTGACTTTC
TRBV11-2	.	TRBJ2-3	.	CASSLETLLTDTQYF	TGTGCCAGCAGCTTAGAGACCCTCCTGACAGATACGCAGTATTTT
TRBV5-5	TRBD1	TRBJ2-7	many	CASSLGQGASEQYF	TGTGCCAGCAGCCTGGGACAGGGGGCAAGCGAGCAGTACTTC
TRBV7-6	TRBD2	TRBJ2-5	many	CASSFPGLAGGDETQYF	TGTGCCAGCAGCTTCCCCGGACTAGCGGGAGGGGACGAGACCCAGTACTTC
TRBV27	.	TRBJ2-1	many	CASSWTASHEQFF	TGTGCCAGCAGTTGGACAGCCAGCCATGAGCAGTTCTTC
TRBV11-2	.	TRBJ1-2	.	CASSPGTGFYGYTF	TGTGCCAGCAGCCCTGGAACAGGGTTCTATGGCTACACCTTC
TRBV9	.	TRBJ2-6	few	CASSVVSGANVLTF	TGTGCCAGCAGCGTAGTCTCTGGGGCCAACGTCCTGACTTTC